This T cell receptor (beta chain) came from a study of CD8+ T cells in alopecia areata. Study-wide background: The study gave tofacitinib for 6 to 18 months, then 6 months off drug. Findings of the study overall: More clonal than normal scalp was lesional scalp, particularly alopecia totalis/universalis. On tofacitinib, scalp and blood still held many of the expanded lesional clones.

Sequencing used cDNA as its template, made by extracting RNA and reverse transcribing it. The assay was immunoSEQ multiplex PCR, and TCRdb's table has in-frame clones only and misses some. The table includes hundreds of thousands of clones, 60% detected once. Stated treatment: oral pan-JAK inhibitor, 5-10 mg twice daily. It was from alopecia areata patients that lesional scalp punch biopsies and peripheral blood were collected. Concerning this clone: The antigen remains unidentified.

The receptor was isolated from a human donor with alopecia areata. Sequencing used CD4+ T cells sorted from blood, obtained around week 52, from a patient treated with tofacitinib.

CDR3 loop: CACTPGRETQYF. CDR3 coding DNA: TGTGCCTGCACTCCGGGGAGAGAGACCCAGTACTTC. This rearrangement joins TRBV30 to TRBJ2-5, with a weak D call TRBD2 (5 bases). V was clipped by 6 bases and J by 4 bases, with 12 bases between them. Germline CDR1 and CDR2: GTSNPN and SVGIG (reference sequence). The CDR3 consists of 12 residues.